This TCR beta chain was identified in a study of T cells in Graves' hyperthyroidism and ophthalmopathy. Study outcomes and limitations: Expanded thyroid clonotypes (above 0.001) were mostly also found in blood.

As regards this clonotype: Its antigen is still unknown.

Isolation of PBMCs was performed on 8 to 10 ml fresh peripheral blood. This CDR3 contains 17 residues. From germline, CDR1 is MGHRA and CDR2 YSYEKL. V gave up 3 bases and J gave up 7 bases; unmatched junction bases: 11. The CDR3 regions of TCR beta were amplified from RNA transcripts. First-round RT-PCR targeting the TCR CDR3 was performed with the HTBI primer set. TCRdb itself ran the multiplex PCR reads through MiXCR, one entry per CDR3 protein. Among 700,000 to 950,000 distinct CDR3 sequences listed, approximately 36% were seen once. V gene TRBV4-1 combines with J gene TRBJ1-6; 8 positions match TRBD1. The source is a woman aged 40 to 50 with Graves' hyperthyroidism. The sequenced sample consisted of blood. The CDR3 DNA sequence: TGCGCCAGCAGCCACCAATGGAGACAGGGGAGAAATTCACCCCTCCACTTT. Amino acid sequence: CASSHQWRQGRNSPLHF.